The T cell receptor (beta chain) described here comes from a study of identical twins. The CDR3 runs to 17 residues. V lost 3 bases to trimming and J lost 5 bases; unmatched junction nucleotides: 11. TCRdb reanalysed the 5' RACE reads using MiXCR and keeps one entry per CDR3 protein. Of approximately 250,000 distinct CDR3 sequences detected, 6.5% appear once; the ten largest clones hold 14% to 15%. This clonotype was picked up a small number of times. What it binds is not known. Study-level findings and limits: A lower insertion count was a feature of abundant cord blood beta clonotypes, with no such feature in memory repertoires.

The same sample was also studied in work on T cells expressing NK-cell markers.

Sequencing used CD8+ T cells sorted from blood. This chain uses TRBV12-3 or TRBV12-4 with TRBJ2-2, with 8 bases matching TRBD1. This sequence was found in a woman younger than 30 in good health. CDR3 residues: CASSFGGQGAWTGELFF. The CDR3 DNA sequence: TGTGCCAGCAGTTTTGGAGGGCAGGGGGCATGGACCGGGGAGCTGTTTTTT.